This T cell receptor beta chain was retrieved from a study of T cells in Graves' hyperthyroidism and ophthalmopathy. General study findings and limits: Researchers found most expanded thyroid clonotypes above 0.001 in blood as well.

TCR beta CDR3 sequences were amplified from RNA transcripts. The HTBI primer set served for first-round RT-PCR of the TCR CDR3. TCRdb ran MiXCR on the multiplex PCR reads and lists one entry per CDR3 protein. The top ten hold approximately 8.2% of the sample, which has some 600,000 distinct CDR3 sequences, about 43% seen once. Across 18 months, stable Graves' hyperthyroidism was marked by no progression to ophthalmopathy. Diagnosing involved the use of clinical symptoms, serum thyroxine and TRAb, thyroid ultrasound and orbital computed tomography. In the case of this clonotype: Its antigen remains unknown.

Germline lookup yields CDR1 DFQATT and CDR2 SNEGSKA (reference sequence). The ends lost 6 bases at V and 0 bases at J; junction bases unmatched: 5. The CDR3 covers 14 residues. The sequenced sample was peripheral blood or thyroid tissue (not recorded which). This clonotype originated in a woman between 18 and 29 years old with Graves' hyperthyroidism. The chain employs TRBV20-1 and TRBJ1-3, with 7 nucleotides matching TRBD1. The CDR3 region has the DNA TGCAGTGCGCCGACAGGGAGCTCTGGAAACACCATATATTTT. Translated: CSAPTGSSGNTIYF.